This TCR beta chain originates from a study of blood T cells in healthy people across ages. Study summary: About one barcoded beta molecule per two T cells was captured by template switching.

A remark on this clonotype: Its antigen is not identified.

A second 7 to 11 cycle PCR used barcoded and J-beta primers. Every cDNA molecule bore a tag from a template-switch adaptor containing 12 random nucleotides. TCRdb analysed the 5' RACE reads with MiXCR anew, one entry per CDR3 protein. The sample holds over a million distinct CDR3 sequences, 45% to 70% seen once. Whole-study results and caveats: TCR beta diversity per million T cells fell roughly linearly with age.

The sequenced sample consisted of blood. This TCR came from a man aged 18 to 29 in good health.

In nucleotides, the CDR3 is TGTGCCAGCAGCTTGGCCTATTGGGACAGGGCGAACACCGGGGAGCTGTTTTTT. Its protein is CASSLAYWDRANTGELFF. J is TRBJ2-2 and V is TRBV5-5; 9 bases map to TRBD1. This CDR3 has 18 amino acids. V lost 0 bases and J lost 0; bases outside the gene matches: 6. Per germline, CDR1 SGHKS and CDR2 YYEKEE (reference sequence).